The 10 T cell receptor beta chains presented below share a single source sample, sequenced in a study of T cells in Graves' hyperthyroidism and ophthalmopathy (dated by TCRdb to about 2019). The library was generated by multiplex PCR. The listed sequencing device is Illumina HiSeq 2000. The TCR beta CDR3 regions were amplified from RNA transcripts. The first round of RT-PCR for the TCR CDR3 was performed with the HTBI primer set and the Qiagen OneStep RT-PCR kit. The public sequencing data were trimmed at Q25 with fastp and processed into clonotypes with MiXCR by TCRdb, which kept only in-frame beta chains. For every CDR3 protein sequence, its rows merge into one entry that carries the most common genes and DNA. The sample profile shows about 320,000 distinct CDR3 sequences; approximately 15% of them were found once. The top ten clonotypes cover around 34% of the sample. The sample was blood. The receptors shown here come from a young man with Graves' hyperthyroidism.

This clonotype occurred many times. The DNA for the CDR3 is TGTGCCAGCAGCCCCGCATGGGACAGGGGATCTTACGAGCAGTACTTC. Residues: CASSPAWDRGSYEQYF. The chain employs TRBV7-9 and TRBJ2-7; 10 bases agree with TRBD1. CDR3 length: 16 amino acids. J lost 4 bases, V lost 5 bases, and 11 bases had no gene match. From germline, CDR1 is SEHNR and CDR2 FQNEAQ (reference sequence). The full variable domain, its missing parts supplied by reference TRBV7-9 and TRBJ2-7, is DTGVSQNPRHKITKRGQNVTFRCDPISEHNRLYWYRQTLGQGPEFLTYFQNEAQLEKSRLLSDRFSAERPKGSFSTLEIQRTEQGDSAMYLCASSPAWDRGSYEQYFGPGTRLTVT.

V gene TRBV19 combines with J gene TRBJ2-7; D may be TRBD1 or TRBD2 (5 bases each). CDR3 length equals 13 residues. From germline, CDR1 is LNHDA and CDR2 SQIVND (reference sequence). The V gene lost 6 bases and the J gene lost 3 bases, with 12 bases spanning the gap. CDR3 DNA sequence: TGTGCCAGTAGGAGCCGGGACCTCTACGAGCAGTACTTC. This translates into CASRSRDLYEQYF.

This clonotype was counted at least ten times. V usage is TRBV20-1 and J usage is TRBJ2-1; 10 bases align to TRBD2. V lost 6 bases to trimming and J lost 2 bases; unmatched junction nucleotides: 7. Germline-derived CDR1 and CDR2 are DFQATT and SNEGSKA (reference sequence). CDR3 length equals 15 residues. CDR3 in amino acids: CSATGLALTYNEQFF. For the CDR3, the DNA is TGCAGTGCCACGGGACTAGCGCTAACCTACAATGAGCAGTTCTTC.

This clonotype was detected ten times or more. DNA of the CDR3: TGTGCCAGCAGTTTAGACAGAGGGGCCTACGAGCAGTACTTC. It specifies CASSLDRGAYEQYF. This chain connects TRBV27 to TRBJ2-7; either TRBD1 or TRBD2 may fit D (5 bases each). Trimming took off 2 bases at V and 2 bases at J, with 10 bases between the two ends. This CDR3 is 14 amino acids long. CDR1 and CDR2 from the germline V gene are MNHEY and SMNVEV (reference sequence).

This clonotype was observed many times. The chain uses TRBV28 and TRBJ2-7; D not resolved. The CDR3 has 14 amino acids. Between the trimmed V and J ends, which lost 7 bases and 5 bases, there was a span of 18 bases. Looked up from germline, CDR1 is MDHEN and CDR2 is SYDVKM. Here the CDR3 reads CASKSVGILHEQYF. The CDR3 DNA is TGTGCCAGCAAATCGGTAGGGATTCTCCACGAGCAGTACTTC.

This chain links TRBV19 with TRBJ2-3, with D perhaps matching TRBD1 (5 bases). This CDR3 is built from 15 residues. Germline V lookup: CDR1 LNHDA, CDR2 SQIVND (reference sequence). V was clipped by 11 bases and J by 0 bases, with 18 bases between them. The CDR3 reads CAGCRGPKSTDTQYF. The CDR3 nucleotides are TGTGCCGGATGTAGGGGCCCCAAGAGCACAGATACGCAGTATTTT.

This clonotype was detected only a few times. The chain uses TRBV6-1 and TRBJ1-2; D remains ambiguous. There are 15 residues in the CDR3. Trimming cost V 7 bases and J 4 bases, with 19 bases left between them. Germline values: CDR1 MNHNS, CDR2 SASEGT. CDR3 sequence (DNA): TGTGCCAGCATCTTAACATGGGGAATGGGCTATGGCTACACCTTC. Translating it yields CASILTWGMGYGYTF.

In its sample, this clonotype was seen a few times. The V call is TRBV20-1, the J call TRBJ1-2; TRBD1 is a possible D gene (6 bases). Trimming left V 3 bases short and J 4 bases short, with 15 bases between. CDR1 is DFQATT, CDR2 SNEGSKA, per germline (reference sequence). CDR3 length equals 14 residues. The CDR3 spells CSARRRGRVYGYTF. Written as DNA, the CDR3 is TGCAGTGCTAGGAGACGGGGGCGCGTCTATGGCTACACCTTC.

V is TRBV4-1 and J is TRBJ2-2, with a possible D match to TRBD2 (6 bases). V lost 4 bases to trimming and J lost 3 bases, with 15 bases between them. CDR1 and CDR2 from the germline V gene are MGHRA and YSYEKL. CDR3 length equals 16 residues. CDR3 in DNA: TGCGCCAGCAGCCCGCCCGGGGGATGGGACACCGGGGAGCTGTTTTTT. Protein: CASSPPGGWDTGELFF.

This clonotype was seen at least ten times. J is TRBJ2-1 and V is TRBV7-9, with TRBD2 matching 10 bases. Germline assignment: CDR1 SEHNR and CDR2 FQNEAQ (reference sequence). The CDR3 length is 14 residues. Unmatched junction bases numbered 4, after V lost 2 bases and J lost 9 bases. The CDR3 sequence is CASSLLAGASEQFF. In DNA, the CDR3 is TGTGCCAGCAGCTTACTAGCGGGAGCGAGTGAGCAGTTCTTC. Looking up the rest from reference TRBV7-9 and TRBJ2-1 gives the full variable domain: DTGVSQNPRHKITKRGQNVTFRCDPISEHNRLYWYRQTLGQGPEFLTYFQNEAQLEKSRLLSDRFSAERPKGSFSTLEIQRTEQGDSAMYLCASSLLAGASEQFFGPGTRLTVL.